This paragraph reports one T cell receptor beta chain. Its antigen is as yet unknown. CDR3 size: 13 residues. Trimming took off 5 bases at V and 2 bases at J, with 12 bases between the two ends. Germline V gives CDR1 GTSNPN, CDR2 SVGIG (reference sequence). The data were taken from a study of radiation and T cells in renal cell carcinoma. General study findings and limits: From baseline, blood top tumor clonotypes peaked at 2 weeks post-radiation. No pretreatment tumor biopsies were available for baseline clonotypes.

Time point described: blood 4 weeks post-SBRT, at nephrectomy. Treatment specified: 15 Gy SBRT to primary tumor, nephrectomy 4 weeks later. Nephrectomy followed 15 Gy stereotactic body radiation by 4 weeks. This renal cell carcinoma was of the clear cell type. Assay: immunoSEQ multiplex PCR; the TCRdb copy retains only in-frame clones and omits some. The sample lists about 90,000 clones, roughly 84% seen once, with approximately 7.3% in the top ten. The TCR sequence derives from a man aged 60 to 69 with renal cell carcinoma. This chain uses TRBV30 with TRBJ1-1; D is ambiguous. The sequencing used blood, collected from a patient whose treatment included radiotherapy and nephrectomy. The CDR3 DNA follows: TGTGCCTGGGCCCCATGGGTAAACACTGAAGCTTTCTTT. This gives the protein CAWAPWVNTEAFF.